These 17 T cell receptor beta chains originate from one sample sequenced in a study of T cell repertoires in cytomegalovirus infection. One entry per CDR3 protein, called by TCRdb with MiXCR from the reads. The data show more than 650,000 distinct CDR3 sequences, with 35% seen just once and around 2.6% held by the top ten. Specimen: PBMCs. These receptors were taken from a human donor in good health (CMV status not recorded). Some clones in this sample may be carry-over from other donors' samples.

This clonotype was detected ten times or more. This chain connects TRBV6-5 to TRBJ1-1; no reliable D call. The CDR3 runs 14 residues. CDR1 and CDR2 (germline): MNHEY, SVGAGI. Between the trimmed V and J ends, which lost 2 bases and 6 bases, there was a span of 13 bases. This chain's CDR3 is CASSYDLGNPEAFF. Here the CDR3 DNA reads TGTGCCAGCAGTTACGACCTGGGAAACCCTGAAGCTTTCTTT.

This clonotype was counted between two and nine times. The chain recombines TRBV10-3 with TRBJ1-2, with TRBD1 matching 7 bases. The CDR3 covers 14 residues. J was trimmed by 6 bases and V by 6 bases; bases with no gene match: 10. Germline CDR1 ENHRY, CDR2 SYGVKD. The CDR3 here is CAIRGADRVHGYTF. In DNA, the CDR3 is TGTGCCATCAGGGGGGCAGACAGGGTCCATGGCTACACCTTC.

The genes are TRBV7-9 and TRBJ1-1; D is possibly TRBD1 (6 bases). V lost 5 bases and J 4 bases, leaving 14 bases between the germline ends. The germline CDR1 and CDR2 sequences are SEHNR and FQNEAQ (reference sequence). This CDR3 region has 14 residues. The CDR3 nucleotides read TGTGCCAGCAGCCATAGTACAGGGACCACTGAAGCTTTCTTT. Translation gives CASSHSTGTTEAFF.

This clonotype has more than one count but fewer than ten. The chain is built from TRBV6-1 and TRBJ1-3; unclear D gene. This CDR3 is built from 14 residues. Germline V lookup: CDR1 MNHNS, CDR2 SASEGT. Between the trimmed V and J ends, which lost 8 bases and 0 bases, there was a span of 11 bases. The CDR3 coding sequence is TGTGCCAGCGGGCTCGGCGGCTCTGGAAACACCATATATTTT. Translation: CASGLGGSGNTIYF.

This clonotype turned up a few times. The genes are TRBV2 and TRBJ2-1; D not resolved. V gave up 5 bases and J gave up 0 bases, with 11 bases separating them. In germline, CDR1 is SNHLY, CDR2 FYNNEI. The CDR3 is 15 amino acids. This CDR3 is CASSLTPSSYNEQFF. In nucleotides, the CDR3 is TGTGCCAGCAGTTTGACTCCTAGCTCCTACAATGAGCAGTTCTTC.

This clonotype has only a few counts. V gene TRBV19 combines with J gene TRBJ1-1, with D unresolved. Looked up from germline, CDR1 is LNHDA and CDR2 is SQIVND (reference sequence). Trimming removed 6 bases from V and 0 bases from J, with 14 bases in between. The CDR3 runs to 15 residues. CDR3 nucleotide sequence: TGTGCCAGTAGGACTCGACACTTCATGAACACTGAAGCTTTCTTT. Protein: CASRTRHFMNTEAFF.

V and J are TRBV7-2 and TRBJ1-2, with TRBD1 matching 8 bases. The J segment lost 4 bases and the V segment lost 5 bases, leaving 6 bases of the junction unmatched. The CDR3 has 14 amino acids. The germline CDR1 and CDR2 sequences are SGHTA and FQGNSA. DNA for the CDR3: TGTGCCAGCAGCGGACAGGGAAATTCCTATGGCTACACCTTC. It translates to CASSGQGNSYGYTF.

This clonotype showed up many times. V usage is TRBV7-2 and J usage is TRBJ1-5; D call uncertain. Germline loops: CDR1 SGHTA, CDR2 FQGNSA. This CDR3 is 14 amino acids long. Trimming took 2 bases from V and 1 from J, leaving 6 bases between them. CDR3 in amino acids: CASSLNPSNQPQHF. CDR3 nucleotides: TGTGCCAGCAGCTTAAACCCCAGCAATCAGCCCCAGCATTTT. The full variable domain, in which reference TRBV7-2 and TRBJ1-5 provide the parts outside the CDR3, is GAGVSQSPSNKVTEKGKDVELRCDPISGHTALYWYRQSLGQGLEFLIYFQGNSAPDKSGLPSDRFSAERTGGSVSTLTIQRTQQEDSAVYLCASSLNPSNQPQHFGDGTRLSIL.

The chain joins TRBV5-5 to TRBJ1-1; TRBD1 matches at 7 bases. The length of the CDR3 is 13 residues. Trimming removed 5 bases from V and 6 bases from J; junction bases left unmatched: 7. Germline loops: CDR1 SGHKS, CDR2 YYEKEE (reference sequence). The CDR3 loop reads CASSRQGEPEAFF. In nucleotides, the CDR3 is TGTGCCAGCAGTCGTCAGGGGGAACCTGAAGCTTTCTTT.

Only one count was recorded for this clonotype. The genes are TRBV10-2 and TRBJ2-2; D ambiguous. The CDR3 runs to 15 residues. V was shortened by 0 bases and J by 7 bases, with 12 bases between the two germline ends. Per germline, CDR1 WSHSY and CDR2 SAAADI. The CDR3 DNA reads as TGCGCCAGCAGTGAGTCGGTAGGGATGGTCGGGGAGCTGTTTTTT. This encodes CASSESVGMVGELFF.

The chain uses TRBV6-2 or TRBV6-3 and TRBJ2-7, with unresolved D. Per germline, CDR1 MNHEY and CDR2 SVGEGT. This CDR3 is 15 amino acids long. Trimming removed 0 bases from V and 1 base from J, with 10 bases in between. CDR3 sequence reads: CASSYSRRASYEQYF. The CDR3 nucleotides read TGTGCCAGCAGTTACTCGAGAAGGGCTTCCTACGAGCAGTACTTC.

As regards this clonotype: A much larger clone is a single base away; this may be a read error. V and J are TRBV7-2 and TRBJ2-7; D call uncertain. The V gene's germline CDR1 is SGHTA and CDR2 FQGNSA. CDR3 length: 11 residues. CDR3 nucleotide sequence: TGTGTCAGCAGCCCTACCTACGAGCAGTACTTC. Amino acid sequence: CVSSPTYEQYF.

This clonotype came up once. This sequence joins TRBV3-1 and TRBJ2-7; maybe TRBD2 (6 bases). The CDR3 is made up of 18 amino acids. Germline loops: CDR1 LGHDT, CDR2 YNNKEL (reference sequence). V lost 0 bases, J lost 1 base, and 19 bases lay in between. Written as DNA, the CDR3 is TGTGCCAGCAGCCAAGACAGAGTAGGGAGGACCGGTTCCTACGAGCAGTACTTC. It translates to CASSQDRVGRTGSYEQYF.

This clonotype was seen ten or more times. The chain carries TRBV7-6 and TRBJ1-5, with D unclear. V was clipped by 1 base and J by 4 bases, with 11 bases between them. Germline lookup yields CDR1 SGHVS and CDR2 FNYEAQ. This CDR3 has 15 residues. The CDR3 DNA is TGTGCCAGCAGCTTAGGGCCAGGAGAAAATCAGCCCCAGCATTTT. It encodes CASSLGPGENQPQHF.

The chain has TRBV27 and TRBJ1-2, with unresolved D. V was clipped by 6 bases and J by 2 bases, with 19 bases between them. The CDR3 spans 16 residues. Looked up from germline, CDR1 is MNHEY and CDR2 is SMNVEV (reference sequence). CDR3 coding DNA: TGTGCCAGCAGAAATGTCGGTGGAGGGCAGAACTATGGCTACACCTTC. Translation: CASRNVGGGQNYGYTF.

CDR3: CASSPQGDFLGYTF. CDR3 coding DNA: TGTGCCAGCAGCCCCCAAGGGGATTTCCTCGGCTACACCTTC. The chain is built from TRBV7-9 and TRBJ1-2, with a weak D call TRBD1 (5 bases). Between the trimmed V and J ends, which lost 5 bases and 8 bases, there was a span of 18 bases. Germline-derived CDR1 and CDR2 are SEHNR and FQNEAQ (reference sequence). The CDR3 is 14 residues long. Combining the CDR3 with reference TRBV7-9 and TRBJ1-2 gives the whole variable domain DTGVSQNPRHKITKRGQNVTFRCDPISEHNRLYWYRQTLGQGPEFLTYFQNEAQLEKSRLLSDRFSAERPKGSFSTLEIQRTEQGDSAMYLCASSPQGDFLGYTFGSGTRLTVV.

The sample holds a few counts of this clonotype. The rearrangement joins TRBV11-2 to TRBJ2-4; D possibly corresponds to TRBD2 (6 bases). This CDR3 has 14 residues. The germline CDR1 and CDR2 sequences are SGHAT and FQNNGV. V lost 5 bases and J lost 7, with 15 bases in between. CDR3 in amino acids: CASSAGAGYNIQYF. The CDR3 DNA reads TGTGCCAGCAGCGCCGGGGCGGGGTATAACATTCAGTACTTC.